This entry concerns a single T cell receptor beta chain. This clonotype came up a few times. The specificity of this receptor is unknown. Per-nucleotide qualities are absent, and no much larger clonotype sits a single base away. Sequenced on an Illumina NovaSeq 6000. TCRalpha and TCRbeta cDNA libraries were built by 5'RACE with constant-segment primers, adding sample barcodes and unique molecular identifiers. Trizol reagent was used to extract RNA from every sample. Libraries were amplified in two PCR steps, with a second sample barcode and Illumina TruSeq adapters added in the second step. Sequencing of libraries was performed on an Illumina NovaSeq with 2 x 150 bp paired-end reads. In the original analysis: With migec v1.2.7, reads were demultiplexed and then collapsed into UMI-guided consensus sequences. With mixcr v2.1.11, UMI consensuses were aligned to TRA and TRB V and J templates and assembled into clonotypes. A clonotype was counted as expanded or contracted only if both edgeR and NoisET called the change significant, with noise models trained on biological replicates. For edgeR calls, the thresholds were a false discovery rate-adjusted p below 0.01 and a log2 fold-change of 1. As an exploratory analysis of dynamics, PCA with hierarchical clustering was applied to max-normalized trajectories of the 1000 most abundant clonotypes. Each responding clone was given a CD4 or CD8 phenotype based on the CD4+ and CD8+ repertoires, which had been sequenced separately. TCRdb trimmed the raw reads at Q25, called clones with MiXCR and kept productive beta chains. Entries that share a CDR3 protein sequence are merged under the most common genes and DNA. For this entry, the V and J calls and clone size follow TCRdb and not the study's own pipeline. This sample has roughly 500,000 distinct CDR3 sequences in its table, and about a fifth of those were observed once. Around an eighth of the sample is in the top ten clones.

The data belong to a study of T-cell memory formation after mild COVID-19 (dated by TCRdb to the early 2020s). Regarding the complete study: Most TCR sequence clusters were specific to one of the two donors. Two young, previously healthy adult volunteers made up the cohort, one male and one female. T-cell clones expanding and contracting after mild COVID-19 in two donors were tracked by longitudinal TCRalpha and TCRbeta repertoire sequencing. Overall study outcomes, separate from this receptor: Only two mild cases were covered in the study, and larger cohorts including severe cases with pre-infection samples were considered necessary. Some responding clones were found in pre-infection memory, which suggests that pre-existing cross-reactive memory T cells took part in the SARS-CoV-2 response. Clones that contracted from day 15 to 85 showed balanced CD4/CD8 phenotypes, whereas a second wave of clones that expanded from day 15 to 37 leaned towards CD4+. Contracting CD4+ clones appeared mostly in the CM and EM memory subsets, whereas CD8+ clones were enriched in EMRA. Whether the second-wave clones peaking on day 37 were SARS-CoV-2 specific was not confirmed.

Ficoll-Paque density gradient centrifugation was used to isolate PBMCs. This clonotype was sampled from an adult woman who had mild COVID-19 (a few samples of this study predate the infection). The sample titles of this study are shuffled in the database, so cell type and time point are left out; the donor was told from shared clones. The sequenced material came from PBMCs or a T cell subset sorted from them (not recorded which).

CDR3 loop: CASSLVSGGPTDTQYF. Read as DNA, the sequence is TGTGCCAGCAGCTTAGTGAGCGGGGGACCCACAGATACGCAGTATTTT. The chain is assembled from TRBV11-2 and TRBJ2-3; 8 junctional bases match TRBD2. The germline V gene supplies CDR1 SGHAT and CDR2 FQNNGV. The CDR3 spans 16 residues, from the cysteine through the phenylalanine. The entry retains the CDR3 DNA only, 48 bases that are in frame from base 1. The V end gives up 1 base and the J end 2 bases, leaving 5 bases in the junction not matched to a gene.